The entry below describes one T cell receptor beta chain. A single count supports this clone. This clone's antigen is unknown. Per-base qualities were not stored, and no clone one base away is much larger. These data belong to a study of blood T cell repertoires in COVID-19 (dated by TCRdb to about 2020). Notes on the research overall: The collaborator samples originated in the United States, Italy and Spain and spanned the acute and convalescent phases of COVID-19. Deeply sampled blood TCRbeta repertoires from subjects exposed to, actively infected with, or recovered from COVID-19 were included in the dataset. The prospective study material was composed of cDNA or gDNA derived from T cells, B-cell-depleted T cells, or PBMCs. A freely available public database, intended as a resource for researchers studying the immune response to SARS-CoV-2, is where the repertoires were released. A de-identified subject ID, COVID-19 status, age in years and sex were almost always included in the sample metadata. Where available, HLA class I and class II types were obtained from metadata supplied by the sample provider rather than from assay-based typing. Samples were obtained from the ongoing ImmuneRACE study (first 160 participants) and from approximately 1,200 subjects provided by 6 global collaborators.

V gives up 4 bases and J gives up 9 bases, and the segment between their germline ends measures 10 bases. CDR1 and CDR2 were assigned from the germline V gene as SGHDT and YYEEEE. Taken from cysteine to phenylalanine, the CDR3 has 11 residues. The CDR3 DNA has 33 bases and is translated from base 1. The full study reports these points: The quantity of clinical and demographic metadata differed by source and by participant and was supplied without curation.

TCRbeta CDR3 regions were amplified from genomic DNA by means of the immunoSEQ Assay, a bias-controlled multiplex PCR. Under the source paper's analysis protocol: Nucleated cell counts per sample were estimated from amplification of reference gene primers within the assay. To quantify the absolute abundance of each unique TCRbeta CDR3 rearrangement, sequence reads were collapsed and filtered. Productive Simpson clonality was computed per sample as the square root of Simpson's diversity index over productive rearrangements. TCRdb carries this immuneACCESS record with in-frame sequences only. Its versions omit some clonotypes, under half of them owing to an unresolved V gene in the studies checked, with the rest unexplained. For V, J and clone size, that table is used; D and trimming come from the DNA. The sample table lists some 110,000 clones, roughly nine tenths of them with a count of one. Around 4.5% of the sample rests with the top ten.

Each collaborating institution followed its own protocols to collect whole blood in K2EDTA tubes. For TCRbeta analysis, collaborators shipped samples in one of three forms: frozen whole blood, isolated PBMCs, or DNA extracted from either of those sample types. The sample consisted of peripheral blood. The clonotype comes from a man aged 40-49 years with acute or convalescent COVID-19. The rearranged chain carries TRBV5-6 and TRBJ1-1; TRBD1 is possibly the D segment (6 matching bases). The CDR3 corresponds to CASSTGQKAFF. In nucleotide form, the sequence is TGTGCCAGCAGCACCGGACAGAAAGCTTTCTTT.